This entry describes one T cell receptor beta chain. The antigen is undetermined. The CDR3 has 13 amino acids. V was shortened by 6 bases and J by 7 bases, with 10 bases between the two germline ends. Produced via immunoSEQ multiplex PCR; TCRdb's table is partial and in-frame only. The sample includes tens of thousands of clones, over 60% of them seen just once. These data are taken from a study of T cell responses to AZD1222 COVID-19 vaccine. Study-wide results and limits: Within unmutated variant regions lay the reported targets of nearly half of spike-specific TCRs. Vaccination with two AZD1222 doses was followed by a rise in Spike-specific TCR breadth and depth.

The TCR originated in an adult in good health. This specimen was peripheral blood, taken on day 0 of AZD1222 vaccination. This rearrangement joins TRBV12-3 or TRBV12-4 to TRBJ1-6; D is perhaps TRBD1 (5 bases). The CDR3 loop is CASSSGGNSPLHF. In DNA form, the CDR3 reads TGTGCCAGCAGCTCGGGGGGGAATTCACCCCTCCACTTT.